This entry lists 13 T cell receptor beta chains sequenced from one sample in a study of cytomegalovirus exposure and HLA in healthy donors. The PCR had 60 Vbeta and 13 Jbeta primers. Clones were sequenced by immunoSEQ multiplex PCR, and TCRdb holds only the in-frame ones, with some missing. The sample lists some 100,000 clones, around three quarters occurring once. Sequencing used PBMCs. The source is a woman in her fifties or sixties in good health and CMV-seropositive.

The chain couples TRBV5-4 to TRBJ2-3; 9 positions agree with TRBD1. The CDR3 length is 14 residues. From germline, CDR1 is SGHNT and CDR2 YYREEE (reference sequence). Losses at the gene ends were 4 bases for V and 5 bases for J; bases not matched to a gene: 5. CDR3 sequence (DNA): TGTGCCAGCAGCAGGGGACAGGGAAAAGATACGCAGTATTTT. Encoded protein: CASSRGQGKDTQYF.

This clone has a handful of counts. V gene TRBV6-1 combines with J gene TRBJ2-7; D perhaps matches TRBD1 (6 bases). Germline V gene data show CDR1 as MNHNS and CDR2 as SASEGT. V was pared by 5 bases and J by 7 bases, with 18 bases between. There are 14 residues in the CDR3. The CDR3 DNA reads TGTGCCAGCAGTCCGACAGGTCCTTGGGGGGAGCAGTACTTC. This translates into CASSPTGPWGEQYF.

The rearrangement joins TRBV21-1 to TRBJ1-3; TRBD1, the table's D call, lacks a check against the DNA. TRBV21-1 is noted as a pseudogene. The CDR3 spans 18 residues. Here the CDR3 reads CASSIDEGGGFSSNTIYF. CDR3 sequence (DNA): TGTGCCAGCAGCATAGATGAAGGGGGCGGTTTCAGTTCCAACACCATATATTTT.

In this sample, this clone turned up a few times. The V gene is TRBV4-1, the J gene TRBJ2-7, with 13 bases aligning to TRBD2. The CDR3 sequence is 18 residues long. CDR1 MGHRA and CDR2 YSYEKL come from the germline V gene. V was pared by 4 bases and J by 3 bases, with 12 bases of the junction left unmatched. CDR3 sequence: CASSPRGWTSGGNYEQYF. CDR3 nucleotides: TGCGCCAGCAGCCCAAGAGGTTGGACTAGCGGGGGAAACTACGAGCAGTACTTC.

The chain couples TRBV7-9 to TRBJ2-3; a weak D match, TRBD2 (5 bases). The germline gives CDR1 SEHNR, CDR2 FQNEAQ (reference sequence). The CDR3 loop spans 14 amino acids. Trimming stripped 5 bases from V and 2 bases from J, with 11 bases between. CDR3 sequence reads: CASSPSGTTDTQYF. The CDR3 DNA sequence: TGTGCCAGCAGCCCGAGCGGAACCACAGATACGCAGTATTTT.

The chain uses TRBV5-4 and TRBJ1-1; 9 bases are shared with TRBD1. CDR3 size: 13 residues. CDR1 and CDR2 from the germline V gene are SGHNT and YYREEE (reference sequence). Germline trimming cut 5 bases from V and 5 bases from J; bases unmatched to any gene: 4. Here the CDR3 DNA reads TGTGCCAGCAGTCGGACAGGGGAAACTGAAGCTTTCTTT. This codes for CASSRTGETEAFF.

J is TRBJ2-5 and V is TRBV9, with TRBD2 as a possible D gene (5 bases). Per germline, CDR1 SGDLS and CDR2 YYNGEE. This CDR3 has 15 amino acids. V dropped 2 bases and J dropped 2 bases, with 13 bases sitting between them. The CDR3 sequence is CASSVLGRGQETQYF. The CDR3 bases are TGTGCCAGCAGCGTCCTAGGGAGAGGTCAAGAGACCCAGTACTTC.

This clone came up a few times. V usage is TRBV18 and J usage is TRBJ2-5; no firm D call. V shed 0 bases and J shed 4 bases, with 9 bases lying between them. This CDR3 contains 14 residues. In germline, CDR1 is KGHSH, CDR2 LQKENI. The CDR3 protein is CASSPPARIETQYF. In nucleotides, the CDR3 is TGTGCCAGCTCACCACCGGCCCGTATAGAGACCCAGTACTTC.

V and J are TRBV2 and TRBJ2-5; 12 nucleotides align to TRBD2. Trimming at V came to 5 bases and at J to 4 bases, leaving 11 bases not matched to a gene. The germline V gene has CDR1 SNHLY and CDR2 FYNNEI. The CDR3 runs to 17 residues. The CDR3 DNA sequence: TGTGCCAGCAGTTCCCTAGCGGGGGGGCCTAAGGGAGAGACCCAGTACTTC. Amino acid sequence: CASSSLAGGPKGETQYF. The variable domain in full, completed from reference TRBV2 and TRBJ2-5, reads EPEVTQTPSHQVTQMGQEVILRCVPISNHLYFYWYRQILGQKVEFLVSFYNNEISEKSEIFDDQFSVERPDGSNFTLKIRSTKLEDSAMYFCASSSLAGGPKGETQYFGPGTRLLVL.

CDR3 protein: CASSLAGTANSPLHF. CDR3 nucleotides: TGCGCCAGCAGCTTGGCCGGGACAGCGAACTCACCCCTCCACTTT. The chain joins TRBV5-1 to TRBJ1-6; TRBD1 aligns across 7 bases. This CDR3 has 15 amino acids. The V gene's germline CDR1 is SGHRS and CDR2 YFSETQ. Trimming took 0 bases from V and 10 from J; bases not matched to a gene: 7. Full variable domain (remainder filled in from reference TRBV5-1 and TRBJ1-6): KAGVTQTPRYLIKTRGQQVTLSCSPISGHRSVSWYQQTPGQGLQFLFEYFSETQRNKGNFPGRFSGRQFSNSRSEMNVSTLELGDSALYLCASSLAGTANSPLHFGNGTRLTVT.

The V gene is TRBV7-2, the J gene TRBJ2-2; weak D call: TRBD1 (5 bases). CDR1 and CDR2 from the germline V gene are SGHTA and FQGNSA. Trimming stripped 1 base from V and 3 bases from J, with 9 bases between. The CDR3 has 15 residues. This chain's CDR3 is CASSLGQIYTGELFF. The CDR3 DNA sequence: TGTGCCAGCAGCTTAGGACAGATTTACACCGGGGAGCTGTTTTTT.

In its sample, this clone was seen a few times. The chain has TRBV5-6 and TRBJ2-1; 11 positions agree with TRBD2. This CDR3 comprises 16 residues. Germline values: CDR1 SGHDT, CDR2 YYEEEE. V was pared by 4 bases and J by 1 base, with 4 bases of the junction left unmatched. CDR3 loop: CASSLSGRGSYNEQFF. In DNA form, the CDR3 reads TGTGCCAGCAGCCTTAGCGGGAGGGGGTCCTACAATGAGCAGTTCTTC.

The chain combines TRBV6-6 with TRBJ2-4, with 7 bases identical to TRBD1. Germline CDR1 MNHNY, CDR2 SVGAGI (reference sequence). The CDR3 loop spans 16 amino acids. Trimming at V came to 7 bases and at J to 3 bases, leaving 12 bases not matched to a gene. This CDR3 reads CASKQEGAVGKNIQYF. CDR3 bases: TGTGCCAGCAAACAAGAGGGGGCCGTCGGCAAAAACATTCAGTACTTC.